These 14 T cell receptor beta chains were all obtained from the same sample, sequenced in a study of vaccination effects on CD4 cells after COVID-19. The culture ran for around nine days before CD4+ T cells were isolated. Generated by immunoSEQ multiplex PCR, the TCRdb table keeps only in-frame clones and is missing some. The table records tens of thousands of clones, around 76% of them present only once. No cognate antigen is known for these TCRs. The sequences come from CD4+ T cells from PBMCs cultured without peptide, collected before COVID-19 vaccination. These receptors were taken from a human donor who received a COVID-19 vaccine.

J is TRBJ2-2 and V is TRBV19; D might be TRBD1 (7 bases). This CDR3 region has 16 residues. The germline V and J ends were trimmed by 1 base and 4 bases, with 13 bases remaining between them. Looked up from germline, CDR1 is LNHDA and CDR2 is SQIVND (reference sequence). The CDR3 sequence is CASSIVEGASTGELFF. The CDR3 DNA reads TGTGCCAGTAGTATAGTGGAGGGGGCTAGCACCGGGGAGCTGTTTTTT.

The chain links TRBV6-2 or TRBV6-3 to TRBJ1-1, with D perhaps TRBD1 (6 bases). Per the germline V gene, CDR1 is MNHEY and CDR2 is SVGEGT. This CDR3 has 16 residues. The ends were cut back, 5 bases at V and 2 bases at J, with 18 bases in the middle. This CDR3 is CASSPRDTSFNTEAFF. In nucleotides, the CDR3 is TGTGCCAGCAGTCCCCGGGACACTTCTTTTAACACTGAAGCTTTCTTT.

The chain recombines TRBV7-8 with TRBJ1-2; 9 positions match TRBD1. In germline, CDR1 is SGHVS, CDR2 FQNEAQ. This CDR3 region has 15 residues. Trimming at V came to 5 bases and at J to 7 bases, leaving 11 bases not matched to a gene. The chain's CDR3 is CASSAKTGGDGGYTF. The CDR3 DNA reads TGTGCCAGCAGCGCTAAGACAGGGGGTGACGGTGGCTACACCTTC.

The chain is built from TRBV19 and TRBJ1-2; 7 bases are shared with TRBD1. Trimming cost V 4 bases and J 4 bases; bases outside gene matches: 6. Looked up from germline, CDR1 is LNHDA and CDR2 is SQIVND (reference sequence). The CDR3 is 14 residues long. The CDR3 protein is CASSTPGQTYGYTF. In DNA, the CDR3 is TGTGCCAGTAGTACCCCGGGACAGACCTATGGCTACACCTTC.

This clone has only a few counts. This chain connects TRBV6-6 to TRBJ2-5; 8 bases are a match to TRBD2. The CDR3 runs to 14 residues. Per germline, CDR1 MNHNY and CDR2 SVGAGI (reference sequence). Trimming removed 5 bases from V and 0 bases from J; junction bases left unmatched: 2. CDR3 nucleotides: TGTGCCAGCAGTGAGCGGGGGAACCAAGAGACCCAGTACTTC. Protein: CASSERGNQETQYF.

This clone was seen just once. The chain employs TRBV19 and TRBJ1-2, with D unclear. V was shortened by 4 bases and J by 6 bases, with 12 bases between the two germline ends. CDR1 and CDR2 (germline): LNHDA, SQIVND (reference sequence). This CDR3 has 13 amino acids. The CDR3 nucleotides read TGTGCCAGTAGTACTAAGGGCGGTAATGGCTACACCTTC. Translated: CASSTKGGNGYTF.

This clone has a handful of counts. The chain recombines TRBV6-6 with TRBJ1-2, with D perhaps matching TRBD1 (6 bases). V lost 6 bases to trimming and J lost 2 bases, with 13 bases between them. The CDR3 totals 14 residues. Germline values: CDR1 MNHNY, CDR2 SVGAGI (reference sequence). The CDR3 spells CASRVQGRNYGYTF. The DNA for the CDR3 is TGTGCCAGCAGGGTCCAGGGGCGAAACTATGGCTACACCTTC.

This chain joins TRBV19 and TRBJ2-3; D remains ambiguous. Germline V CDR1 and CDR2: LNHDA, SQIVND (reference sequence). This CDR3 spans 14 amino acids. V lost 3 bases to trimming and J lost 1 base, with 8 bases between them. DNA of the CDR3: TGTGCCAGTAGTATTAATGGTGGCACAGATACGCAGTATTTT. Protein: CASSINGGTDTQYF. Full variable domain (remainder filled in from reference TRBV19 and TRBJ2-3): DGGITQSPKYLFRKEGQNVTLSCEQNLNHDAMYWYRQDPGQGLRLIYYSQIVNDFQKGDIAEGYSVSREKKESFPLTVTSAQKNPTAFYLCASSINGGTDTQYFGPGTRLTVL.

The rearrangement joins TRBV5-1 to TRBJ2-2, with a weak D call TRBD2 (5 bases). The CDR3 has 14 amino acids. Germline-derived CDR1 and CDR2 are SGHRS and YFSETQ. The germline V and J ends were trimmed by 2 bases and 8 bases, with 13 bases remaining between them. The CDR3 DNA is TGCGCCAGCAGCTTAACTAGTGGTCCGGGGGAGCTGTTTTTT. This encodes CASSLTSGPGELFF.

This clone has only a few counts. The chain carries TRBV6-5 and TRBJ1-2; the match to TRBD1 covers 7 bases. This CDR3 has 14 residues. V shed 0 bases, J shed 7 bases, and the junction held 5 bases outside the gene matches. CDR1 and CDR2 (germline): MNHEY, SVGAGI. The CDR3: CASSYSTGRGGYTF. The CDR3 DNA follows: TGTGCCAGCAGTTACTCGACAGGGCGGGGTGGCTACACCTTC.

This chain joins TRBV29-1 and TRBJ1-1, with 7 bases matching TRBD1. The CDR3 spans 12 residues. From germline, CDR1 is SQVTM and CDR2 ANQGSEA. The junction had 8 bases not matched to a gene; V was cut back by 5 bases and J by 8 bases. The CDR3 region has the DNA TGCAGCGTTCTCCGACAGGGCAGCGAAGCTTTCTTT. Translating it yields CSVLRQGSEAFF.

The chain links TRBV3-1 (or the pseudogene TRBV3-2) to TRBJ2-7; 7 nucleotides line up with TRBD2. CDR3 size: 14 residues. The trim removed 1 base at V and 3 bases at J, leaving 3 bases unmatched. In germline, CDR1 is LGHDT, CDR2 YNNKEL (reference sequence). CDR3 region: CASSQGGGNYEQYV. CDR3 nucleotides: TGTGCCAGCAGCCAAGGGGGGGGGAACTACGAGCAGTACGTC.

The CDR3 nucleotides are TGTGCCAGCAGTCCGTTTGGTAGACGGGGCACAGATACGCAGTATTTT. Translating it yields CASSPFGRRGTDTQYF. The rearrangement links TRBV6-2 or TRBV6-3 to TRBJ2-3; D gene ambiguous. CDR3 length: 16 residues. Germline CDR1 reads MNHEY; CDR2 reads SVGEGT. Trimming removed 5 bases at V and 1 base at J, with 16 bases between.

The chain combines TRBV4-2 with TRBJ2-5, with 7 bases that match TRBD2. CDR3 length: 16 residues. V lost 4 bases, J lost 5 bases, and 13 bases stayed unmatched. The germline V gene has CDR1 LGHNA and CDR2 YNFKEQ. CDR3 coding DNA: TGTGCCAGCAGCCGAACAGGACAAAGGGGAGGGGAGACCCAGTACTTC. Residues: CASSRTGQRGGETQYF.